This entry features one TCR beta chain sequence. Produced via immunoSEQ multiplex PCR; TCRdb's table is partial and in-frame only. The sample lists 950,000 to 1,100,000 clones, under 80% occurring once. V lost 7 bases, J lost 7 bases, and 14 bases lay in between. This CDR3 region has 13 residues. Germline CDR1 LNHDA, CDR2 SQIVND (reference sequence). This sample is part of a study of shared clonotypes between healthy human individuals. The sequenced material came from memory CD4+ T cells sorted from blood. Noted subset: CD45RA-negative fraction. This TCR was recovered from a man between 18 and 29 years old in good health. This sequence joins TRBV19 and TRBJ1-5; D is undetermined. The CDR3 DNA sequence: TGTGCCAGTACCTCCGTCACGGGGCAGCCCCAGCATTTT. It encodes CASTSVTGQPQHF.